This entry lists 27 T cell receptor beta chains sequenced from one sample in a study of post-analysis software for immune sequencing data. Study-wide points: Patients used a few TRBV segments, including TRBV5-6, TRBV5-1 and TRBV20-1, more often than controls.

These TCRs' antigens remain unknown. cDNA libraries of TCR beta carried unique molecular identifiers. Each CDR3 protein gets one entry after TCRdb re-called the PCR reads with MiXCR. The sample gives 750,000 to 900,000 distinct CDR3 sequences, around 46% of which show up once; around 4.7% is in the top ten. Sequenced sample: blood. Source of these receptors: a girl aged 10 to 17 with multiple sclerosis.

V and J are TRBV20-1 and TRBJ2-1, with 9 nucleotides matching TRBD1. This CDR3 has 15 residues. With V trimmed by 4 bases and J by 2 bases, 6 bases remained unmatched. In germline, CDR1 is DFQATT, CDR2 SNEGSKA (reference sequence). The CDR3 is CSAKNRQGAYNEQFF. CDR3 DNA sequence: TGCAGTGCTAAAAATCGACAGGGGGCCTACAATGAGCAGTTCTTC.

About this clonotype: Its ends do not fully match the called genes, so a read error is possible. The chain uses TRBV2 and TRBJ2-1; TRBD1 agrees at 7 bases. The CDR3 is 13 residues long. CDR1 SNHLY and CDR2 FYNNEI come from the germline V gene. Written as DNA, the CDR3 is TGTGCCAGCGGGACAGCCTCCGACAATGAGCAGTTCTTC. Its translation: CASGTASDNEQFF.

The J gene is TRBJ2-7, the V gene TRBV10-3; D is undetermined. The germline V gene has CDR1 ENHRY and CDR2 SYGVKD. This CDR3 is 13 amino acids long. Trimming stripped 7 bases from V and 6 bases from J, with 16 bases between. The CDR3 is CAITLNKDSEQYF. The CDR3 DNA reads as TGTGCCATCACGCTCAACAAAGACTCCGAGCAGTACTTC.

This chain joins TRBV6-5 and TRBJ2-7; 11 bases agree with TRBD2. CDR3 length: 14 residues. Looked up from germline, CDR1 is MNHEY and CDR2 is SVGAGI. V lost 5 bases and J lost 4; bases outside the gene matches: 4. Here the CDR3 reads CASSIGTSGYEQYF. In DNA form, the CDR3 reads TGTGCCAGCAGTATCGGGACTAGCGGTTACGAGCAGTACTTC.

This clonotype was seen a few times. The J gene is TRBJ2-1, the V gene TRBV20-1, with 7 bases identical to TRBD2. After removal of 7 bases from V and 2 bases from J, the junction contained 14 bases not matched to a gene. Germline-derived CDR1 and CDR2 are DFQATT and SNEGSKA (reference sequence). This CDR3 spans 16 amino acids. The DNA of the CDR3 is TGCAGTGTCCCCGGGCTAGCGGCAACCCCCTACAATGAGCAGTTCTTC. Its protein is CSVPGLAATPYNEQFF.

V gene TRBV10-3 combines with J gene TRBJ1-2; D is undetermined. The CDR3 length is 13 residues. CDR1 and CDR2 (germline): ENHRY, SYGVKD. Trimming took 2 bases from V and 4 from J, leaving 8 bases between them. In DNA, the CDR3 is TGTGCCATCAGTGAGGTCGGGATCTATGGCTACACCTTC. Its translation: CAISEVGIYGYTF.

This clonotype was recorded a few times. CDR3 amino acids: CAISDHGGSIDTDTQYF. The CDR3 DNA follows: TGTGCCATCAGTGATCACGGCGGGTCGATCGACACAGATACGCAGTATTTT. V usage is TRBV10-3 and J usage is TRBJ2-3; the D gene is possibly TRBD2 (5 bases). V lost 3 bases to trimming and J lost 2 bases, with 18 bases between them. The CDR3 sequence is 17 residues long. CDR1 and CDR2 (germline): ENHRY, SYGVKD.

The sample holds a few counts of this clonotype. The rearrangement uses TRBV5-5 and TRBJ1-2; D is perhaps TRBD1 (5 bases). Between the trimmed V and J ends, which lost 0 bases and 1 base, there was a span of 7 bases. There are 14 residues in the CDR3. CDR1 SGHKS and CDR2 YYEKEE come from the germline V gene (reference sequence). In DNA form, the CDR3 reads TGTGCCAGCAGCTTGGGGGGGAATAACTATGGCTACACCTTC. Amino acids: CASSLGGNNYGYTF.

A remark on this clonotype: At one end the junction does not follow the germline gene, possibly because of a read error. The J gene is TRBJ2-6, the V gene TRBV14; D may be TRBD1 (5 bases). This CDR3 has 17 amino acids. Germline V lookup: CDR1 SGHDN, CDR2 FVKESK. This chain's CDR3 is CASSQWLGLSGANVRTF. CDR3 bases: TGTGCCAGCAGCCAATGGCTGGGCCTCTCTGGGGCCAACGTCCGGACTTTC.

V is TRBV20-1 and J is TRBJ2-1; 10 nucleotides agree with TRBD2. With 4 bases clipped from V and 8 bases from J, the junction kept 14 bases outside the gene matches. The length of the CDR3 is 16 residues. Germline CDR1 and CDR2: DFQATT and SNEGSKA (reference sequence). CDR3 nucleotides: TGCAGTGCTATTCGGGCTAGCGGGAGAGTTTTGGATGAGCAGTTCTTC. It translates to CSAIRASGRVLDEQFF.

This clonotype was found once. The chain has TRBV2 and TRBJ2-7, with D hard to call. Germline CDR1 reads SNHLY; CDR2 reads FYNNEI. The germline V and J ends were trimmed by 7 bases and 2 bases, with 15 bases remaining between them. The CDR3 spans 14 residues. The CDR3 DNA follows: TGTGCCAGCAAAGGGTCGGCCACCCCCTACGAGCAGTACTTC. This translates into CASKGSATPYEQYF.

Many counts were recorded for this clonotype. The chain uses TRBV10-2 and TRBJ2-1, with 11 nucleotides matching TRBD2. CDR1 is WSHSY and CDR2 is SAAADI in the germline V gene. V shed 10 bases and J 5 bases; nucleotides not matched to a gene: 22. The CDR3 spans 19 residues. The CDR3 bases are TGCGCCACCAAGAGGAGATTAGCGGGAGGGCCCAGATCCCACAATGAGCAGTTCTTC. Amino acids: CATKRRLAGGPRSHNEQFF.

The chain recombines TRBV20-1 with TRBJ1-2; possible D gene TRBD1, 6 bases. V shed 1 base and J shed 4 bases, with 16 bases lying between them. Germline V CDR1 and CDR2: DFQATT, SNEGSKA (reference sequence). CDR3 size: 15 residues. CDR3 nucleotides: TGCAGTGCTAGAGGGGGGGGAGACAGGATCTATGGCTACACCTTC. This encodes CSARGGGDRIYGYTF.

In its sample, this clonotype was seen a few times. The chain joins TRBV14 to TRBJ2-5; D is unclear. The CDR3 covers 13 residues. Looked up from germline, CDR1 is SGHDN and CDR2 is FVKESK. Trimming removed 0 bases at V and 11 bases at J, with 13 bases between. This CDR3 is CASSQDLGNEQYF. In DNA form, the CDR3 reads TGTGCCAGCAGCCAAGATCTTGGGAATGAGCAGTACTTC.

The V call is TRBV14, the J call TRBJ2-7; a weak D match, TRBD1 (6 bases). The germline V gene encodes CDR1 SGHDN and CDR2 FVKESK. This CDR3 region has 14 residues. Trimming removed 1 base from V and 0 bases from J, with 7 bases in between. CDR3 bases: TGTGCCAGCAGCCAAGCGGACAGCTCCTACGAGCAGTACTTC. Its translation is CASSQADSSYEQYF.

The chain is built from TRBV7-9 and TRBJ1-1; D remains ambiguous. This CDR3 has 14 amino acids. Trimming removed 1 base at V and 10 bases at J, with 16 bases between. CDR1 SEHNR and CDR2 FQNEAQ come from the germline V gene (reference sequence). The CDR3 loop reads CASSLVLPGVSAFF. Here the CDR3 DNA reads TGTGCCAGCAGCTTAGTGCTCCCCGGGGTTTCAGCTTTCTTT.

This clonotype has more than one count but fewer than ten. The CDR3 reads CASRDSHQETQYF. The CDR3, as DNA: TGCGCCAGCCGGGACAGTCATCAAGAGACCCAGTACTTC. The chain recombines TRBV4-1 with TRBJ2-5; 7 bases agree with TRBD1. The trim removed 8 bases at V and 2 bases at J, leaving 5 bases unmatched. This CDR3 contains 13 residues. Germline V CDR1 and CDR2: MGHRA, YSYEKL.

This clonotype was detected only a few times. The V call is TRBV15, the J call TRBJ2-7, with TRBD1 as a possible D gene (5 bases). Trimming removed 6 bases from V and 4 bases from J, with 19 bases in between. CDR1 is LNHNV, CDR2 YYDKDF, per germline (reference sequence). CDR3 length: 15 residues. The CDR3 region is CATSSTSKGIYEQYF. In DNA form, the CDR3 reads TGTGCCACCAGTTCGACATCGAAGGGGATTTACGAGCAGTACTTC.

This clonotype has more than one count but fewer than ten. V usage is TRBV28 and J usage is TRBJ2-7; D possibly corresponds to TRBD2 (6 bases). With 6 bases removed from V and 1 base from J, the gap between germline ends came to 16 bases. CDR3 length: 15 residues. The germline CDR1 and CDR2 sequences are MDHEN and SYDVKM. The chain's CDR3 is CASSLTGTASYEQYF. DNA for the CDR3: TGTGCCAGCAGCCTAACCGGGACTGCATCCTACGAGCAGTACTTC.

The gene calls are TRBV12-3 or TRBV12-4 and TRBJ2-1; D might be TRBD2 (6 bases). V lost 3 bases to trimming and J lost 9 bases, with 18 bases between them. The CDR3 consists of 15 residues. CDR3 bases: TGTGCCAGCAGTTTGAGGGGTTCCCCGCGGGGTGAGCAGTTCTTC. This codes for CASSLRGSPRGEQFF.

This clonotype was seen only a few times. This chain links TRBV20-1 with TRBJ2-7; the match to TRBD1 covers 8 bases. The CDR3 totals 13 residues. V dropped 0 bases and J dropped 3; count of bases not matched to a gene: 1. Germline assignment: CDR1 DFQATT and CDR2 SNEGSKA (reference sequence). The CDR3 nucleotides read TGCAGTGCTAGAGAGGACAGGGTCTACGAGCAGTACTTC. It is translated as CSAREDRVYEQYF.

The chain links TRBV20-1 to TRBJ2-1, with D perhaps matching TRBD2 (5 bases). Germline V gene data show CDR1 as DFQATT and CDR2 as SNEGSKA (reference sequence). The CDR3 runs to 16 residues. The germline V and J ends were trimmed by 3 bases and 2 bases, with 17 bases remaining between them. CDR3 amino acids: CSASPPSTGTYNEQFF. The CDR3 coding sequence is TGCAGTGCTAGTCCTCCTAGCACGGGAACCTACAATGAGCAGTTCTTC.

This clonotype has more than one count but fewer than ten. This chain links TRBV5-6 with TRBJ2-7, with D unclear. CDR1 and CDR2 from the germline V gene are SGHDT and YYEEEE. With 4 bases removed from V and 7 bases from J, the gap between germline ends came to 15 bases. This CDR3 has 13 residues. CDR3 loop: CASSRGIASEQYF. The DNA for the CDR3 is TGTGCCAGCAGCCGCGGAATCGCGAGTGAGCAGTACTTC.

The chain links TRBV18 to TRBJ1-2; D is uncertain. Per germline, CDR1 KGHSH and CDR2 LQKENI. V lost 0 bases and J 3 bases, leaving 8 bases between the germline ends. CDR3 length: 14 amino acids. CDR3 sequence (DNA): TGTGCCAGCTCACCACCGGGTGATTACTATGGCTACACCTTC. Encoded protein: CASSPPGDYYGYTF. The full variable domain, rest sourced from reference TRBV18 and TRBJ1-2, is NAGVMQNPRHLVRRRGQEARLRCSPMKGHSHVYWYRQLPEEGLKFMVYLQKENIIDESGMPKERFSAEFPKEGPSILRIQQVVRGDSAAYFCASSPPGDYYGYTFGSGTRLTVV.

This clonotype was observed a handful of times. In DNA form, the CDR3 reads TGTGCCAGCAGTTTTCGGAGGCCCTCCTACAATGAGCAGTACTTC. Its protein is CASSFRRPSYNEQYF. The chain is built from TRBV12-3 or TRBV12-4 and TRBJ2-1; D possibly corresponds to TRBD2 (5 bases). The J call is uncertain, as TRBJ2-7 better fits the DNA end. This CDR3 region has 15 residues.

The chain carries TRBV12-3 or TRBV12-4 and TRBJ2-1; D ambiguous. Trimming stripped 5 bases from V and 0 bases from J, with 14 bases between. The CDR3 sequence is 16 residues long. The CDR3 bases are TGTGCCAGCAGTCCCCGACGCGGAAGCTCCTACAATGAGCAGTTCTTC. It translates to CASSPRRGSSYNEQFF.

The chain uses TRBV3-1 and TRBJ2-1; 16 bases align to TRBD2. V lost 4 bases and J lost 2; bases outside the gene matches: 8. The germline V gene has CDR1 LGHDT and CDR2 YNNKEL (reference sequence). The CDR3 is made up of 19 amino acids. DNA of the CDR3: TGTGCCAGCAGCCGTACCGGGACTAGCGGGAGGGGAACCTACAATGAGCAGTTCTTC. This gives the protein CASSRTGTSGRGTYNEQFF.